This passage covers 22 T cell receptor beta chains from one sample sequenced in a study of T cell changes during pregnancy in multiple sclerosis. The table came from immunoSEQ multiplex PCR; TCRdb's copy has only in-frame clones and leaves some out. The sample records some 120,000 clones, approximately 96% being singletons. The sample was peripheral blood, taken after pregnancy. The source is a female donor with multiple sclerosis, enrolled in a pregnancy study.

The chain has TRBV7-8 and TRBJ2-5, with D tentatively TRBD2 (7 bases). This CDR3 is built from 16 residues. Trimming removed 5 bases from V and 4 bases from J, with 20 bases in between. Germline CDR1 reads SGHVS; CDR2 reads FQNEAQ. The CDR3 region has the DNA TGTGCCAGCAGCCCTCAGGGGCGGGAGAAGGGAGAGACCCAGTACTTC. Translating gives CASSPQGREKGETQYF.

DNA of the CDR3: TGTGCCAGCGAGGGTTCATACCTGGGGGGTCGCGTCGCCGCAAGCTCCTACGAGCAGTACTTC. Residues: CASEGSYLGGRVAASSYEQYF. This chain connects TRBV28 to TRBJ2-7; possibly TRBD2 for D (6 bases). There are 21 residues in the CDR3. V was clipped by 8 bases and J by 0 bases, with 35 bases between them. CDR1 is MDHEN and CDR2 is SYDVKM in the germline V gene.

J is TRBJ2-2 and V is TRBV5-1, with 10 bases aligning to TRBD1. The germline V gene has CDR1 SGHRS and CDR2 YFSETQ. The CDR3 spans 17 residues. With 2 bases clipped from V and 1 base from J, the junction kept 5 bases outside the gene matches. CDR3 residues: CASSLTGTGVNTGELFF. The CDR3 coding sequence is TGCGCCAGCAGCTTAACCGGGACAGGGGTGAACACCGGGGAGCTGTTTTTT.

The chain joins TRBV29-1 to TRBJ1-1; 7 positions agree with TRBD1. The CDR3 runs 14 residues. From germline, CDR1 is SQVTM and CDR2 ANQGSEA. The trim removed 1 base at V and 4 bases at J, leaving 6 bases unmatched. This chain's CDR3 is CSVEGLRGPTEAFF. DNA of the CDR3: TGCAGCGTTGAAGGATTAAGGGGGCCCACTGAAGCTTTCTTT.

The chain carries TRBV7-9 and TRBJ2-2; 9 bases agree with TRBD2. The CDR3 contains 19 residues. Germline V gene data show CDR1 as SEHNR and CDR2 as FQNEAQ (reference sequence). The V segment lost 5 bases and the J segment 3 bases; nucleotides outside the gene matches: 16. CDR3 bases: TGTGCCAGCAGCACACTAGCGGGCCTGAACTCCCTCCACACCGGGGAGCTGTTTTTT. It codes for CASSTLAGLNSLHTGELFF. Full variable domain (rest looked up from reference TRBV7-9 and TRBJ2-2): DTGVSQNPRHKITKRGQNVTFRCDPISEHNRLYWYRQTLGQGPEFLTYFQNEAQLEKSRLLSDRFSAERPKGSFSTLEIQRTEQGDSAMYLCASSTLAGLNSLHTGELFFGEGSRLTVL.

V is TRBV28 and J is TRBJ2-6; 7 bases line up with TRBD1. The CDR3 extends over 18 amino acids. In germline, CDR1 is MDHEN, CDR2 SYDVKM. The V segment lost 8 bases and the J segment 1 base; nucleotides outside the gene matches: 14. The CDR3 DNA reads as TGTGCCAGCGGTTCCCCCCCGGGACAGCTATCTGGGGCCAACGTCCTGACTTTC. Protein product: CASGSPPGQLSGANVLTF.

This chain links TRBV4-3 with TRBJ2-7, with D tentatively TRBD2 (6 bases). Germline V lookup: CDR1 LGHNA, CDR2 YSLEER. The CDR3 length is 16 residues. V was clipped by 3 bases and J by 6 bases, with 21 bases between them. The CDR3, as DNA: TGCGCCAGCAGCCAGGGAGGTAGCTCCCTCGTTGTCGAGCAGTACTTC. Protein sequence: CASSQGGSSLVVEQYF.

The rearrangement links TRBV10-3 to TRBJ2-2; TRBD2 matches at 9 bases. CDR1 is ENHRY, CDR2 SYGVKD, per germline. The length of the CDR3 is 16 residues. After removal of 6 bases from V and 3 bases from J, the junction contained 8 bases not matched to a gene. The DNA for the CDR3 is TGTGCCATCAGAGGAGTAGCGGGAGTCGACACCGGGGAGCTGTTTTTT. It encodes CAIRGVAGVDTGELFF.

The chain carries TRBV15 and TRBJ1-5; no clear D. Trimming stripped 0 bases from V and 2 bases from J, with 8 bases between. From germline, CDR1 is LNHNV and CDR2 YYDKDF (reference sequence). The CDR3 runs 15 residues. The CDR3 is CATSRDWQGNQPQHF. CDR3 coding DNA: TGTGCCACCAGCAGAGACTGGCAGGGCAATCAGCCCCAGCATTTT.

J is TRBJ2-5 and V is TRBV6-5; D is possibly TRBD2 (6 bases). Trimming took 2 bases from V and 5 from J, leaving 12 bases between them. The CDR3 spans 14 residues. CDR1 and CDR2 (germline): MNHEY, SVGAGI. This CDR3 is CASSYGGADETQYF. The CDR3 nucleotides are TGTGCCAGCAGTTACGGCGGGGCCGATGAGACCCAGTACTTC.

The CDR3 loop is CASSGDSYEQYF. In DNA, the CDR3 is TGTGCCAGCAGCGGTGACTCTTACGAGCAGTACTTC. The rearrangement links TRBV7-2 to TRBJ2-7; D is ambiguous. The CDR3 runs to 12 residues. Trimming removed 5 bases from V and 4 bases from J, with 9 bases in between. Germline CDR1 SGHTA, CDR2 FQGNSA.

The chain recombines TRBV28 with TRBJ1-1; possible D gene TRBD1, 5 bases. The V and J ends lost 6 bases and 1 base respectively, with 9 bases between them. CDR3 length: 13 residues. The germline CDR1 and CDR2 sequences are MDHEN and SYDVKM. In DNA form, the CDR3 reads TGTGCCAGCAGCCTCACAGGGAACACTGAAGCTTTCTTT. This encodes CASSLTGNTEAFF.

This chain joins TRBV11-3 and TRBJ2-2, with a weak D call TRBD2 (6 bases). Germline V CDR1 and CDR2: SGHNT, YENEEA. This CDR3 is 13 amino acids long. Trimming took off 8 bases at V and 5 bases at J, with 12 bases between the two ends. The CDR3, as DNA: TGTGCCAGCCGTAGCGGCCGGACCGGGGAGCTGTTTTTT. Amino acid sequence: CASRSGRTGELFF.

The chain has TRBV18 and TRBJ1-2; no clear D. V gave up 1 base and J gave up 5 bases, with 8 bases separating them. This CDR3 comprises 13 residues. CDR1 is KGHSH and CDR2 is LQKENI in the germline V gene. CDR3 sequence (DNA): TGTGCCAGCTCACCACTCAGTGAATATGGCTACACCTTC. It is translated as CASSPLSEYGYTF. Full variable domain (remainder filled in from reference TRBV18 and TRBJ1-2): NAGVMQNPRHLVRRRGQEARLRCSPMKGHSHVYWYRQLPEEGLKFMVYLQKENIIDESGMPKERFSAEFPKEGPSILRIQQVVRGDSAAYFCASSPLSEYGYTFGSGTRLTVV.

The CDR3 DNA sequence: TGCGCCAGCAGAGAGACTAGCGGGAGGGGTGAGCAGTTCTTC. This sequence encodes CASRETSGRGEQFF. V gene TRBV10-1 combines with J gene TRBJ2-1; 14 nucleotides match TRBD2. Germline lookup yields CDR1 WNHNN and CDR2 SYGVQD (reference sequence). Trimming cost V 6 bases and J 9 bases; bases outside gene matches: 4. The CDR3 is 14 amino acids.

The chain couples TRBV6-1 to TRBJ1-4; D may be TRBD1 (5 bases). Germline loops: CDR1 MNHNS, CDR2 SASEGT. This CDR3 has 15 residues. V gave up 10 bases and J gave up 4 bases, with 19 bases separating them. The CDR3 protein is CATKVGGGNNEKLFF. The DNA of the CDR3 is TGTGCCACCAAAGTGGGGGGGGGTAATAATGAAAAACTGTTTTTT.

This sequence joins TRBV5-1 and TRBJ2-1, with D tentatively TRBD2 (5 bases). The V end lost 0 bases, the J end lost 8 bases, and 6 bases lay between the germline ends. This CDR3 region has 12 residues. CDR1 and CDR2 from the germline V gene are SGHRS and YFSETQ. For the CDR3, the DNA is TGCGCCAGCAGCTTGGCCGGGGATGAGCAGTTCTTC. It encodes CASSLAGDEQFF. The full variable domain, rest sourced from reference TRBV5-1 and TRBJ2-1, is KAGVTQTPRYLIKTRGQQVTLSCSPISGHRSVSWYQQTPGQGLQFLFEYFSETQRNKGNFPGRFSGRQFSNSRSEMNVSTLELGDSALYLCASSLAGDEQFFGPGTRLTVL.

This clone was seen a single time. The chain is built from TRBV9 and TRBJ2-1, with a possible D match to TRBD2 (6 bases). The CDR3 has 15 residues. Germline values: CDR1 SGDLS, CDR2 YYNGEE. V dropped 4 bases and J dropped 6 bases, with 17 bases sitting between them. CDR3 coding DNA: TGTGCCAGCAGCTACCTAGCGATATCGGTCAATGAGCAGTTCTTC. This translates into CASSYLAISVNEQFF. Filled out from reference TRBV9 and TRBJ2-1, the complete variable domain reads DSGVTQTPKHLITATGQRVTLRCSPRSGDLSVYWYQQSLDQGLQFLIQYYNGEERAKGNILERFSAQQFPDLHSELNLSSLELGDSALYFCASSYLAISVNEQFFGPGTRLTVL.

The chain combines TRBV29-1 with TRBJ2-1; perhaps TRBD2 as D (5 bases). Looked up from germline, CDR1 is SQVTM and CDR2 is ANQGSEA. The CDR3 totals 13 residues. Deletions cut 6 bases from V and 3 bases from J, with 12 bases between. In DNA, the CDR3 is TGCAGCGTGCGCGGGTTGATCTACAATGAGCAGTTCTTC. It encodes CSVRGLIYNEQFF.

The rearrangement uses TRBV5-6 and TRBJ2-5; D may be TRBD2 (6 bases). The V gene lost 1 base and the J gene lost 4 bases, with 14 bases spanning the gap. The germline V gene has CDR1 SGHDT and CDR2 YYEEEE. The CDR3 consists of 15 residues. CDR3 in amino acids: CASSLTTFGGETQYF. The CDR3 nucleotides read TGTGCCAGCAGCTTGACAACCTTCGGGGGAGAGACCCAGTACTTC. Filled out from reference TRBV5-6 and TRBJ2-5, the complete variable domain reads DAGVTQSPTHLIKTRGQQVTLRCSPKSGHDTVSWYQQALGQGPQFIFQYYEEEERQRGNFPDRFSGHQFPNYSSELNVNALLLGDSALYLCASSLTTFGGETQYFGPGTRLLVL.

V gene TRBV7-9 combines with J gene TRBJ2-1; 10 bases are a match to TRBD1. V shed 5 bases and J 3 bases; nucleotides not matched to a gene: 7. This CDR3 comprises 16 residues. Germline V gene data show CDR1 as SEHNR and CDR2 as FQNEAQ (reference sequence). DNA of the CDR3: TGTGCCAGCAGCATCCGACAGGGGGCACGCTACAATGAGCAGTTCTTC. Translating gives CASSIRQGARYNEQFF.

The J gene is TRBJ1-2, the V gene TRBV6-1; no reliable D call. The CDR3 spans 14 residues. Looked up from germline, CDR1 is MNHNS and CDR2 is SASEGT. The V end was cut by 7 bases, the J end by 4 bases, with 16 bases between. The CDR3 bases are TGTGCCAGCACCTTTGGGCAGTTCGGCTATGGCTACACCTTC. Residues: CASTFGQFGYGYTF.